This TCR beta chain was observed in a study of T-cell reconstitution after alpha-beta-depleted transplantation in children. During its preparation, the TCRbeta library received unique molecular identifiers. TCRdb re-analysed the PCR reads in MiXCR, keeping a single row per CDR3 protein. In the table there are fewer than 550,000 distinct CDR3 sequences, over 10% of which are singletons. Germline lookup yields CDR1 SGHNT and CDR2 YYREEE (reference sequence). The V gene lost 4 bases and the J gene lost 5 bases, with 16 bases spanning the gap. The CDR3 sequence is 15 residues long. Concerning this clonotype itself: Antigen unknown.

Findings and caveats of the study: A year post-transplant, T-cell counts and diversity derived mostly from newly produced T cells. Surviving recipient T cells and thymic progenitors accounted for the high day-60 TCRbeta diversity observed in some patients. Several hundred expanded graft clones reportedly gave rise to the alpha-beta T cells present about two months after transplant.

The origin of this receptor is a female patient between 2 and 15 years old who had a stem cell transplant for aplastic anemia, so the T cells may come from the graft donor. V and J are TRBV5-4 and TRBJ2-1; D is undetermined. The input for sequencing was PBMCs, mostly from graft donor cells, taken 180 days after TCRalphabeta/CD19-depleted stem cell transplant. The CDR3 reads CASSRPVYDHNEQFF. For the CDR3, the DNA is TGTGCCAGCAGCCGTCCGGTTTACGATCACAATGAGCAGTTCTTC.